A single sample is the source of the 28 T cell receptor beta chains below, sequenced in a study of cytomegalovirus exposure and HLA in healthy donors. Method: immunoSEQ multiplex PCR; TCRdb's copy keeps in-frame clones and lacks some. The sample consists of under 250,000 clones, around 90% of them appearing once. The sequencing input was PBMCs. The receptors shown here come from a woman under 30 in good health and CMV-seropositive.

The rearrangement uses TRBV7-8 and TRBJ2-7; 7 positions match TRBD1. CDR3 length: 14 amino acids. Looked up from germline, CDR1 is SGHVS and CDR2 is FQNEAQ. V lost 5 bases to trimming and J lost 0 bases; unmatched junction nucleotides: 4. The CDR3 coding sequence is TGTGCCAGCAGCGGAGACAGGGTCTCCTACGAGCAGTACTTC. Amino acids: CASSGDRVSYEQYF.

This chain connects TRBV19 to TRBJ1-5; D call uncertain. Germline CDR1 is LNHDA and CDR2 is SQIVND (reference sequence). V was shortened by 3 bases and J by 0 bases, with 12 bases between the two germline ends. The CDR3 is 16 amino acids. Here the CDR3 DNA reads TGTGCCAGTAGTATTTACGCGTGGTCTAGCAATCAGCCCCAGCATTTT. Its translation is CASSIYAWSSNQPQHF.

The V gene is TRBV10-3, the J gene TRBJ2-1; D is possibly TRBD2 (6 bases). V lost 5 bases and J lost 1, with 9 bases in between. The germline CDR1 and CDR2 sequences are ENHRY and SYGVKD. There are 14 residues in the CDR3. The chain's CDR3 is CAISIGRSYNEQFF. DNA for the CDR3: TGTGCCATCAGTATAGGGAGGTCCTACAATGAGCAGTTCTTC.

This clone has more than one count but fewer than ten. This sequence joins TRBV2 and TRBJ1-5; tentative D call: TRBD1 (6 bases). Germline V gives CDR1 SNHLY, CDR2 FYNNEI. The CDR3 is 15 amino acids. The V end was cut by 4 bases, the J end by 3 bases, with 13 bases between. This CDR3 reads CASSGDMDSNQPQHF. DNA for the CDR3: TGTGCCAGCAGTGGGGACATGGACTCCAATCAGCCCCAGCATTTT.

This CDR3 reads CASSSASPGTGGGYTF. CDR3 sequence (DNA): TGCGCCAGCAGCTCCGCTAGCCCTGGGACAGGTGGGGGCTACACCTTC. The rearrangement uses TRBV5-1 and TRBJ1-2; TRBD1 aligns across 8 bases. This CDR3 has 16 amino acids. The V segment lost 3 bases and the J segment 8 bases; nucleotides outside the gene matches: 15. The V gene's germline CDR1 is SGHRS and CDR2 YFSETQ.

The V gene is TRBV27, the J gene TRBJ2-1; 8 bases fit TRBD2. The length of the CDR3 is 15 residues. V trimming: 6 bases; J trimming: 9 bases; junction bases outside the gene matches: 13. Germline V lookup: CDR1 MNHEY, CDR2 SMNVEV (reference sequence). This CDR3 is CASRTLSGSIGEQFF. Here the CDR3 DNA reads TGTGCCAGCAGAACCCTGAGCGGGAGTATCGGTGAGCAGTTCTTC.

This clone was seen once. The chain has TRBV27 and TRBJ2-1, with a tentative D call TRBD2 (5 bases). The CDR3 totals 15 residues. Looked up from germline, CDR1 is MNHEY and CDR2 is SMNVEV (reference sequence). V gave up 6 bases and J gave up 0 bases, with 12 bases separating them. The CDR3 DNA is TGTGCCAGCAGGGTGGCCACTAGCTCCTACAATGAGCAGTTCTTC. Its protein is CASRVATSSYNEQFF.

This clone was seen just once. The rearrangement links TRBV10-1 to TRBJ2-7; the D gene is possibly TRBD1 (6 bases). The ends were cut back, 5 bases at V and 7 bases at J, with 15 bases in the middle. The germline V gene has CDR1 WNHNN and CDR2 SYGVQD (reference sequence). This CDR3 region has 13 residues. The CDR3 nucleotides read TGCGCCAGCAGTTTTACAGGGTCCGGGGAGCAGTACTTC. Translating gives CASSFTGSGEQYF.

This chain links TRBV2 with TRBJ1-1; D remains unclear. Germline V gives CDR1 SNHLY, CDR2 FYNNEI. The length of the CDR3 is 11 residues. V lost 7 bases and J lost 4, with 7 bases in between. CDR3 in amino acids: CASKRVTEAFF. Here the CDR3 DNA reads TGTGCCAGCAAGAGGGTCACTGAAGCTTTCTTT.

The genes are TRBV5-8 and TRBJ1-2; D is possibly TRBD1 (5 bases). Trimming left V 6 bases short and J 2 bases short, with 11 bases between. Germline assignment: CDR1 SGHTS and CDR2 YDEGEE. The CDR3 length is 13 residues. CDR3 sequence (DNA): TGTGCCAGCACCTCCCGGGGGAACTATGGCTACACCTTC. Its protein is CASTSRGNYGYTF. The full variable domain, its missing parts supplied by reference TRBV5-8 and TRBJ1-2, is EAGVTQSPTHLIKTRGQQATLRCSPISGHTSVYWYQQALGLGLQFLLWYDEGEERNRGNFPPRFSGRQFPNYSSELNVNALELEDSALYLCASTSRGNYGYTFGSGTRLTVV.

The rearrangement links TRBV27 to TRBJ2-1, with 7 bases matching TRBD2. The CDR3 covers 14 residues. CDR1 is MNHEY, CDR2 SMNVEV, per germline (reference sequence). V trimming: 2 bases; J trimming: 5 bases; junction bases outside the gene matches: 3. The CDR3: CASSLILADNEQFF. CDR3 sequence (DNA): TGTGCCAGCAGTTTAATCCTAGCGGACAATGAGCAGTTCTTC.

This clone was observed once. The CDR3 bases are TGTGCCAGCAGACGACAGGGGAACACTGAAGCTTTCTTT. Amino acids: CASRRQGNTEAFF. This chain joins TRBV6-5 and TRBJ1-1; 7 bases are shared with TRBD1. The J segment lost 1 base and the V segment lost 6 bases, leaving 2 bases of the junction unmatched. Germline CDR1 reads MNHEY; CDR2 reads SVGAGI. The CDR3 is made up of 13 amino acids.

This sequence joins TRBV27 and TRBJ2-5; 8 nucleotides match TRBD2. J lost 3 bases, V lost 6 bases, and 12 bases had no gene match. The CDR3 spans 16 residues. Germline V gene sequence: CDR1 MNHEY, CDR2 SMNVEV (reference sequence). This chain's CDR3 is CASSPPPGGGEETQYF. The CDR3 DNA follows: TGTGCCAGCAGCCCCCCTCCGGGAGGGGGTGAAGAGACCCAGTACTTC.

This chain connects TRBV6-1 to TRBJ2-7; 7 bases are shared with TRBD1. This CDR3 spans 14 amino acids. The junction had 9 bases not matched to a gene; V was cut back by 8 bases and J by 2 bases. Per germline, CDR1 MNHNS and CDR2 SASEGT. CDR3 region: CASLDRDSAYEQYF. In nucleotides, the CDR3 is TGTGCCAGCTTGGACCGGGACAGTGCCTACGAGCAGTACTTC.

J is TRBJ1-1 and V is TRBV28, with TRBD1 as a possible D gene (5 bases). The CDR3 contains 14 residues. Per the germline V gene, CDR1 is MDHEN and CDR2 is SYDVKM. Trimming cost V 3 bases and J 1 base, with 9 bases left between them. The CDR3 sequence is CASSFPGQNTEAFF. The DNA of the CDR3 is TGTGCCAGCAGTTTCCCAGGGCAGAACACTGAAGCTTTCTTT.

This clone was observed a few times. The rearrangement links TRBV28 to TRBJ2-1; tentative D call: TRBD1 (6 bases). The germline V and J ends were trimmed by 6 bases and 0 bases, with 15 bases remaining between them. The CDR3 contains 16 residues. Germline V lookup: CDR1 MDHEN, CDR2 SYDVKM. The CDR3: CASRMDSPFSYNEQFF. The CDR3 nucleotides read TGTGCCAGCAGGATGGACAGTCCCTTCTCCTACAATGAGCAGTTCTTC.

This chain joins TRBV27 and TRBJ2-1; 7 bases agree with TRBD2. Germline V CDR1 and CDR2: MNHEY, SMNVEV (reference sequence). The length of the CDR3 is 14 residues. J gave up 7 bases and V 2 bases, and 5 bases lay outside the gene matches. The CDR3 is CASSLGLADNEQFF. As DNA, the CDR3 is TGTGCCAGCAGTTTAGGGCTAGCGGATAATGAGCAGTTCTTC.

The chain is built from TRBV27 and TRBJ1-1; TRBD1 matches 9 bases. Germline lookup yields CDR1 MNHEY and CDR2 SMNVEV (reference sequence). This CDR3 contains 14 residues. After removal of 7 bases from V and 5 bases from J, the junction contained 8 bases not matched to a gene. Here the CDR3 DNA reads TGTGCCAGCAAAGCGGGACAGGGTGGTACTGAAGCTTTCTTT. Protein product: CASKAGQGGTEAFF.

The chain carries TRBV2 and TRBJ2-6, with D tentatively TRBD1 (5 bases). This CDR3 contains 15 residues. The V gene lost 5 bases and the J gene lost 0 bases, with 8 bases spanning the gap. CDR1 is SNHLY and CDR2 is FYNNEI in the germline V gene. CDR3 amino acids: CASSRQSSGANVLTF. CDR3 sequence (DNA): TGTGCCAGCAGTCGACAGTCCTCTGGGGCCAACGTCCTGACTTTC.

The chain has TRBV19 and TRBJ1-5, with TRBD1 matching over 7 bases. Trimming at V came to 2 bases and at J to 4 bases, leaving 5 bases not matched to a gene. The germline CDR1 and CDR2 sequences are LNHDA and SQIVND (reference sequence). The CDR3 consists of 15 residues. The DNA of the CDR3 is TGTGCCAGTAGTATATGGGGGACAGTAAATCAGCCCCAGCATTTT. It is translated as CASSIWGTVNQPQHF.

The rearrangement links TRBV28 to TRBJ1-5; TRBD1 aligns across 8 bases. From germline, CDR1 is MDHEN and CDR2 SYDVKM. V was pared by 5 bases and J by 6 bases, with 3 bases of the junction left unmatched. This CDR3 has 13 amino acids. The CDR3 bases are TGTGCCAGCAGTATGACAGGGGTTCAGCCCCAGCATTTT. Protein sequence: CASSMTGVQPQHF.

The chain recombines TRBV6-5 with TRBJ2-7, with D possibly matching TRBD2 (5 bases). The CDR3 extends over 15 amino acids. CDR1 MNHEY and CDR2 SVGAGI come from the germline V gene. Deletions cut 3 bases from V and 1 base from J, with 13 bases between. DNA for the CDR3: TGTGCCAGCAGTTATTCGGGGATTCAATCCTACGAGCAGTACTTC. It specifies CASSYSGIQSYEQYF.

The CDR3 sequence: CASSRTTSLTSTDTQYF. CDR3 coding DNA: TGCGCCAGCAGCCGCACTACTAGCCTTACTAGCACAGATACGCAGTATTTT. The chain joins TRBV4-1 to TRBJ2-3; D may be TRBD2 (6 bases). Trimming removed 4 bases at V and 0 bases at J, with 17 bases between. The CDR3 runs to 17 residues. Germline V gene lookup returns CDR1 MGHRA and CDR2 YSYEKL.

V is TRBV5-4 and J is TRBJ2-5; 9 nucleotides agree with TRBD1. CDR3 length: 16 residues. The germline gives CDR1 SGHNT, CDR2 YYREEE (reference sequence). V shed 3 bases and J 3 bases; nucleotides not matched to a gene: 9. The CDR3 reads CASSWGKQGAEETQYF. The CDR3 bases are TGTGCCAGCAGCTGGGGCAAACAGGGGGCGGAAGAGACCCAGTACTTC.

The rearrangement joins TRBV18 to TRBJ1-4; TRBD1 matches 7 bases. J lost 8 bases, V lost 1 base, and 7 bases had no gene match. CDR3 size: 15 residues. Looked up from germline, CDR1 is KGHSH and CDR2 is LQKENI. CDR3 sequence reads: CASSPLRGPEEKLFF. The DNA for the CDR3 is TGTGCCAGCTCACCACTGAGGGGGCCGGAGGAAAAACTGTTTTTT.

The J gene is TRBJ1-3, the V gene TRBV7-9, with 9 nucleotides matching TRBD1. Germline V gene data show CDR1 as SEHNR and CDR2 as FQNEAQ (reference sequence). The CDR3 spans 18 residues. J was trimmed by 1 base and V by 5 bases; bases with no gene match: 12. CDR3 residues: CASSATGTGTGSGNTIYF. The CDR3 DNA is TGTGCCAGCAGCGCAACCGGGACAGGGACGGGGTCTGGAAACACCATATATTTT.

DNA of the CDR3: TGTGCCAGCAGTTTACAGGGGGCGTATGGCTACACCTTC. Its protein is CASSLQGAYGYTF. The chain is built from TRBV28 and TRBJ1-2; 8 nucleotides line up with TRBD1. Germline V gene sequence: CDR1 MDHEN, CDR2 SYDVKM. V lost 2 bases, J lost 5 bases, and 1 base stayed unmatched. The CDR3 covers 13 residues.

The rearrangement uses TRBV6-5 and TRBJ2-7, with D possibly TRBD1 on 6 matching bases. The CDR3 covers 15 residues. With 5 bases removed from V and 2 bases from J, the gap between germline ends came to 16 bases. Germline-derived CDR1 and CDR2 are MNHEY and SVGAGI. This CDR3 reads CASSATGETTYEQYF. CDR3 in DNA: TGTGCCAGCAGTGCGACAGGAGAAACGACCTACGAGCAGTACTTC.